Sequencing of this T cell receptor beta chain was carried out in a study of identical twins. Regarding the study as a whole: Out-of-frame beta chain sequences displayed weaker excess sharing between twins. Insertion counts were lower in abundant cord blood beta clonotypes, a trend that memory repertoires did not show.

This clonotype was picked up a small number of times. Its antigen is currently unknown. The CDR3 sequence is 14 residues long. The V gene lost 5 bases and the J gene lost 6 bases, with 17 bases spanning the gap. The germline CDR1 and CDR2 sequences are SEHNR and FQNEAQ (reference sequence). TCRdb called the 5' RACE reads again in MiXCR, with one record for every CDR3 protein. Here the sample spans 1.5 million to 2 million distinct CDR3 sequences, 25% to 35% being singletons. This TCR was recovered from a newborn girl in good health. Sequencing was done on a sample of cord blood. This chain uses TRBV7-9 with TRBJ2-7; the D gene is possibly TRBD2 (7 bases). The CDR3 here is CASSGRGLAGEQYF. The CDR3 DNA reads TGTGCCAGCAGCGGGAGGGGGTTAGCGGGCGAGCAGTACTTC.